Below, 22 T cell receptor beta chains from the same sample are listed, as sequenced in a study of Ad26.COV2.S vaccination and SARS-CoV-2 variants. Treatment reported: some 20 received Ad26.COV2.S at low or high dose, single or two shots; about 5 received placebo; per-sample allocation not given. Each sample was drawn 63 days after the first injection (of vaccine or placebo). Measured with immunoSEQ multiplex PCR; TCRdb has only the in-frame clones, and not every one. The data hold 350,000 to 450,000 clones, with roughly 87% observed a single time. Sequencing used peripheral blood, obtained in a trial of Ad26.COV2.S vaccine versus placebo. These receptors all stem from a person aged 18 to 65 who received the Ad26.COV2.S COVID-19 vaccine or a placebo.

The CDR3: CASIGQGWKQYF. The DNA for the CDR3 is TGTGCCAGCATCGGACAGGGGTGGAAGCAGTACTTC. This chain joins TRBV2 and TRBJ2-7, with 9 positions matching TRBD1. CDR3 length: 12 amino acids. Germline V gene sequence: CDR1 SNHLY, CDR2 FYNNEI. J was trimmed by 8 bases and V by 7 bases; bases with no gene match: 6.

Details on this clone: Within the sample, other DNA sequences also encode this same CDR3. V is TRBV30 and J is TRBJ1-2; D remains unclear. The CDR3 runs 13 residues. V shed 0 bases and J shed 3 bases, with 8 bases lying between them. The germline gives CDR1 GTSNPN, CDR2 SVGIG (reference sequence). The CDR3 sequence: CAWSVGGYYGYTF. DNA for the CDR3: TGTGCCTGGAGTGTAGGAGGATACTATGGCTACACCTTC.

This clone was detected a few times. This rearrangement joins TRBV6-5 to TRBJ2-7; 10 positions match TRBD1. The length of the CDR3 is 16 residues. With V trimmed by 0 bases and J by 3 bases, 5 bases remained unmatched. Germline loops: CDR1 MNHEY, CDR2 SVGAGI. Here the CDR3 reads CASSYSLTGGLYEQYF. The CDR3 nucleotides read TGTGCCAGCAGTTACTCGCTGACAGGGGGCCTCTACGAGCAGTACTTC.

This chain's CDR3 is CARGTQGEMDYEQYF. The DNA of the CDR3 is TGTGCCAGGGGGACTCAGGGGGAAATGGATTACGAGCAGTACTTC. The chain carries TRBV19 and TRBJ2-7; D possibly corresponds to TRBD1 (7 bases). This CDR3 has 15 amino acids. CDR1 and CDR2 (germline): LNHDA, SQIVND (reference sequence). The V and J ends lost 9 bases and 4 bases respectively, with 22 bases between them.

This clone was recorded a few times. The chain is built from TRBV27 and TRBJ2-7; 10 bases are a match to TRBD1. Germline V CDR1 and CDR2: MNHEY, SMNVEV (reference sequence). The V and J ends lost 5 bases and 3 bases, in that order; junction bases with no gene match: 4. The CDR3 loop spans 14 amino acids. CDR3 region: CASSTWTGGYEQYF. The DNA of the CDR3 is TGTGCCAGCAGTACGTGGACAGGGGGCTACGAGCAGTACTTC.

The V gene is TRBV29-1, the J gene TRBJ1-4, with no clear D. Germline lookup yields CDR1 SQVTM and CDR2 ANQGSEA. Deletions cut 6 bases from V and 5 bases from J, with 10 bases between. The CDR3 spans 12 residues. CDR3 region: CSVRHQNEKLFF. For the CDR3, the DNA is TGCAGCGTACGACACCAGAATGAAAAACTGTTTTTT.

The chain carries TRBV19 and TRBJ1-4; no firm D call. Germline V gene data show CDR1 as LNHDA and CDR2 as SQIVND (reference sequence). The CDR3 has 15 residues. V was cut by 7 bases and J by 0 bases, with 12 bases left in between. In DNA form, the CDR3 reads TGTGCCAGTACCACCCAGCCCTCAACTAATGAAAAACTGTTTTTT. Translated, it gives CASTTQPSTNEKLFF. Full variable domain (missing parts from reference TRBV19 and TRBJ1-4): DGGITQSPKYLFRKEGQNVTLSCEQNLNHDAMYWYRQDPGQGLRLIYYSQIVNDFQKGDIAEGYSVSREKKESFPLTVTSAQKNPTAFYLCASTTQPSTNEKLFFGSGTQLSVL.

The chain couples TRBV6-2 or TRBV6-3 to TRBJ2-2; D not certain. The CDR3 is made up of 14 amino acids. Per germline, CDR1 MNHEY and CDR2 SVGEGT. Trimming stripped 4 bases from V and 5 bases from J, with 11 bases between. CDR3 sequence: CASSSTPGTGELFF. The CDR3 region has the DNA TGTGCCAGCAGTTCCACGCCGGGTACCGGGGAGCTGTTTTTT.

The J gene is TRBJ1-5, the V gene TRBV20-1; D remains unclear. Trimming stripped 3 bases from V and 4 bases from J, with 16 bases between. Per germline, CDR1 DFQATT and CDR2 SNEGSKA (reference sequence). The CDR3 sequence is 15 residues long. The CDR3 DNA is TGCAGTGCTAGTGGACCGAGACCCCGAAATCAGCCCCAGCATTTT. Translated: CSASGPRPRNQPQHF.

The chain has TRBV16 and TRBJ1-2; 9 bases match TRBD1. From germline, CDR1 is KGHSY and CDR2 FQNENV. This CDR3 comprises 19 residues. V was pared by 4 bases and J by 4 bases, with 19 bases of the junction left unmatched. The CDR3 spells CASSLRSAGTGIRAYGYTF. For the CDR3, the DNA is TGTGCCAGCAGCCTTAGATCGGCCGGGACAGGGATAAGAGCCTATGGCTACACCTTC.

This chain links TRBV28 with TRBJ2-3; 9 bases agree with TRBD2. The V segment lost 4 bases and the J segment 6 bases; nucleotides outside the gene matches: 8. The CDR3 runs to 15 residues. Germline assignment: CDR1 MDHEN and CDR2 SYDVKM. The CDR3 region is CASSSLAGGLDTQYF. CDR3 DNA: TGTGCCAGCAGTTCCTTGGCGGGGGGGCTGGATACGCAGTATTTT.

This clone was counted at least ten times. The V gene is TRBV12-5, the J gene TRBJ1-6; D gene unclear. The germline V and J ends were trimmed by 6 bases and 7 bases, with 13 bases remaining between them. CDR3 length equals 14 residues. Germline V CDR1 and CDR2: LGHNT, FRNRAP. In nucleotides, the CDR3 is TGTGCTAGTGGGCCGGACGGGAAAAATTCACCCCTCCACTTT. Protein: CASGPDGKNSPLHF.

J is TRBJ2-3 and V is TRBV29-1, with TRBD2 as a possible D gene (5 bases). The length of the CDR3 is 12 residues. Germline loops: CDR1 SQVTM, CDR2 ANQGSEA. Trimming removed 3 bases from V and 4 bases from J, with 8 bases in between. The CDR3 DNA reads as TGCAGCGTTGAGGGTAGCGCAGATACGCAGTATTTT. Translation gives CSVEGSADTQYF.

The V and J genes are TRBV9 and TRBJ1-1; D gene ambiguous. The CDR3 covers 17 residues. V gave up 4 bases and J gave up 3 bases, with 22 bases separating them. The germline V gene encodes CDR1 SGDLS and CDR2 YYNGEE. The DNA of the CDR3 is TGTGCCAGCAGCCCCCTGGGCAGAAGTGTGTTGGACACTGAAGCTTTCTTT. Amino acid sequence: CASSPLGRSVLDTEAFF. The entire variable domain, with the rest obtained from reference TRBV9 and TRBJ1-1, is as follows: DSGVTQTPKHLITATGQRVTLRCSPRSGDLSVYWYQQSLDQGLQFLIQYYNGEERAKGNILERFSAQQFPDLHSELNLSSLELGDSALYFCASSPLGRSVLDTEAFFGQGTRLTVV.

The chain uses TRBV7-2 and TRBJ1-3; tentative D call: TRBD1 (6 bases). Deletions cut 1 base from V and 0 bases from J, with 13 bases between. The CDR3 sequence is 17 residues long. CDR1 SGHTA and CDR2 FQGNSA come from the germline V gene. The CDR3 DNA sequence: TGTGCCAGCAGCTTAGATTCAGGGGAGGGCTCTGGAAACACCATATATTTT. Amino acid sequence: CASSLDSGEGSGNTIYF.

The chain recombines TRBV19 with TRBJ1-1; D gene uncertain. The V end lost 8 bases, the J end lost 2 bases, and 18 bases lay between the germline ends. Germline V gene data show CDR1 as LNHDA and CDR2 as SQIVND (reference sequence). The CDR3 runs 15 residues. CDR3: CASVAVAGPNTEAFF. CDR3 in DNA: TGTGCCAGTGTCGCCGTGGCAGGACCTAACACTGAAGCTTTCTTT.

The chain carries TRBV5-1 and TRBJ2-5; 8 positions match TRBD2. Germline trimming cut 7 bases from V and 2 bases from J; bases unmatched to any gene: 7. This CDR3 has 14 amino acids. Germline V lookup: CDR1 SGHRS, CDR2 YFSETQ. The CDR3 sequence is CASCRGGSQETQYF. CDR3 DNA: TGCGCCAGCTGTCGCGGGGGGTCACAAGAGACCCAGTACTTC.

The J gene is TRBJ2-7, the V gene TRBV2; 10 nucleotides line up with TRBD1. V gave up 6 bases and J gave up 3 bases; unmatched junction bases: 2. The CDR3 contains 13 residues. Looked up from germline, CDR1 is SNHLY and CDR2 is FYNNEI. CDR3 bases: TGTGCCAGCAGGGGGACAGGGGTCTACGAGCAGTACTTC. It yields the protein CASRGTGVYEQYF. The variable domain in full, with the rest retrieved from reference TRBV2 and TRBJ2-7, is EPEVTQTPSHQVTQMGQEVILRCVPISNHLYFYWYRQILGQKVEFLVSFYNNEISEKSEIFDDQFSVERPDGSNFTLKIRSTKLEDSAMYFCASRGTGVYEQYFGPGTRLTVT.

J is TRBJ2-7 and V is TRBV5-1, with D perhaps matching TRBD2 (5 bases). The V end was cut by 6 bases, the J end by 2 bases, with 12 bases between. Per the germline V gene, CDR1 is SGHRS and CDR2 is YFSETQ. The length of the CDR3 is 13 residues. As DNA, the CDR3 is TGCGCCAGCACCGGGTCGGGGACCTACGAGCAGTACTTC. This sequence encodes CASTGSGTYEQYF.

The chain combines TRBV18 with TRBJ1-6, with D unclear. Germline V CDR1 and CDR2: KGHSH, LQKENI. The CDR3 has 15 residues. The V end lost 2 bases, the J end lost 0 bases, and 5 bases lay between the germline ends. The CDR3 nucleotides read TGTGCCAGCTCACCAATAAGCTCCTATAATTCACCCCTCCACTTT. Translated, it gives CASSPISSYNSPLHF.

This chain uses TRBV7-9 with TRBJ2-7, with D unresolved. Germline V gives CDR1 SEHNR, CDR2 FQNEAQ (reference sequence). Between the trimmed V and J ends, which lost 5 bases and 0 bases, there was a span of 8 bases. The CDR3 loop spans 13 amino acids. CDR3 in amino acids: CASSPEYSYEQYF. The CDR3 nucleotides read TGTGCCAGCAGCCCGGAGTACTCCTACGAGCAGTACTTC. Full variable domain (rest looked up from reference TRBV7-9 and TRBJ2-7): DTGVSQNPRHKITKRGQNVTFRCDPISEHNRLYWYRQTLGQGPEFLTYFQNEAQLEKSRLLSDRFSAERPKGSFSTLEIQRTEQGDSAMYLCASSPEYSYEQYFGPGTRLTVT.

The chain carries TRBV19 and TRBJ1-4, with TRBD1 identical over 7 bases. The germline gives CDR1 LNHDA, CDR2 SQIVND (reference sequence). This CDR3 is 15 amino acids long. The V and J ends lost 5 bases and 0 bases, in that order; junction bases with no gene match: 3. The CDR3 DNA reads TGTGCCAGTAGTGAGGGGACAGCAACTAATGAAAAACTGTTTTTT. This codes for CASSEGTATNEKLFF.